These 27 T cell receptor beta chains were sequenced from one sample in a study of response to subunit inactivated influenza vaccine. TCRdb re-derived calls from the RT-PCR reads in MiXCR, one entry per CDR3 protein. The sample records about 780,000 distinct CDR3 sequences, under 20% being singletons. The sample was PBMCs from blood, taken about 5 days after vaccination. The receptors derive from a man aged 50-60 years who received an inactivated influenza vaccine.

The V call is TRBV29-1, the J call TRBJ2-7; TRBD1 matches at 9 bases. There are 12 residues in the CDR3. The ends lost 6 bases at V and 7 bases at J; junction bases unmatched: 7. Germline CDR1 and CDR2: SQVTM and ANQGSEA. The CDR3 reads CSVDPGQGEQYF. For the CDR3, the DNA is TGCAGCGTCGACCCGGGACAGGGTGAGCAGTACTTC.

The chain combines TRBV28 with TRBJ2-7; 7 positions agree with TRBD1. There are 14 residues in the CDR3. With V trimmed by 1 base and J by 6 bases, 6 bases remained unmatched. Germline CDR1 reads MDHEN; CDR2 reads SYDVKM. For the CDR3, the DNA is TGTGCCAGCAGTTTATCCGCGACAGGGTCCGAGCAGTACTTC. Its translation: CASSLSATGSEQYF.

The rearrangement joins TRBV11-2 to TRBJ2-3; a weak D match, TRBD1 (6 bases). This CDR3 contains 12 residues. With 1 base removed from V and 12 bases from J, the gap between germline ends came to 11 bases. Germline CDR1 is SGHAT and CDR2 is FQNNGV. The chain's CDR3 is CASSLGMDSQYF. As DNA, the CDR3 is TGTGCCAGCAGCTTAGGTATGGACAGTCAGTATTTT.

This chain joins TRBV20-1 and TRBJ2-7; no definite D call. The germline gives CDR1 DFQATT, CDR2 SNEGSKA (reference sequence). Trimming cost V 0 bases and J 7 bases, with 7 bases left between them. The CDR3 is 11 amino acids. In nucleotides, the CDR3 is TGCAGTGCTAGAGATCTGGGGGAGCAGTACTTC. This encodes CSARDLGEQYF.

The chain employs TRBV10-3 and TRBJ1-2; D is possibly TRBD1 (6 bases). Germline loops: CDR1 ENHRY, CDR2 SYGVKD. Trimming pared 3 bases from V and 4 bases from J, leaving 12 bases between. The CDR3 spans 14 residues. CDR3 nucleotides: TGTGCCATCAGTGACTCAGGGGACGGCTATGGCTACACCTTC. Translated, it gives CAISDSGDGYGYTF.

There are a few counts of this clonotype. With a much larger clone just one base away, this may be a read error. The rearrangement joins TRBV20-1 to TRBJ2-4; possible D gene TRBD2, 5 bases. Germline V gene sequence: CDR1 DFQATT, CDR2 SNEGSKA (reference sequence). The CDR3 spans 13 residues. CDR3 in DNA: TGCAGTGCCACCCCCGGAGGAGGAAACACTCAGTACTTC. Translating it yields CSATPGGGNTQYF.

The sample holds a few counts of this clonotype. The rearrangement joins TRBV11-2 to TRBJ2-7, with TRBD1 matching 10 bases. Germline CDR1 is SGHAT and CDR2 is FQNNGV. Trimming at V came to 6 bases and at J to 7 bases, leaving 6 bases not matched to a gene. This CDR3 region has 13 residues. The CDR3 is CASRETGGLEQYF. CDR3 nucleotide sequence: TGTGCCAGCAGGGAGACAGGGGGCTTGGAGCAGTACTTC.

CDR3 protein: CASSPRLAESTDTQYF. Here the CDR3 DNA reads TGTGCCAGCAGCCCCAGACTAGCGGAATCCACAGATACGCAGTATTTT. This chain joins TRBV5-6 and TRBJ2-3; 9 bases map to TRBD2. The CDR3 loop spans 16 amino acids. From germline, CDR1 is SGHDT and CDR2 YYEEEE. Trimming at V came to 4 bases and at J to 2 bases, leaving 8 bases not matched to a gene. The complete variable domain, with remaining parts taken from reference TRBV5-6 and TRBJ2-3, reads DAGVTQSPTHLIKTRGQQVTLRCSPKSGHDTVSWYQQALGQGPQFIFQYYEEEERQRGNFPDRFSGHQFPNYSSELNVNALLLGDSALYLCASSPRLAESTDTQYFGPGTRLTVL.

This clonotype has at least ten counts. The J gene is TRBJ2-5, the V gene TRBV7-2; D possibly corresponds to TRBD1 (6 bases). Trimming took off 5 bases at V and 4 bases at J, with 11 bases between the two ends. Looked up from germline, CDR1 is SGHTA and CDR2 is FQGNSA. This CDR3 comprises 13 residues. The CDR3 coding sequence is TGTGCCAGCAGCCCTCTAGGGGGAGAGACCCAGTACTTC. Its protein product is CASSPLGGETQYF.

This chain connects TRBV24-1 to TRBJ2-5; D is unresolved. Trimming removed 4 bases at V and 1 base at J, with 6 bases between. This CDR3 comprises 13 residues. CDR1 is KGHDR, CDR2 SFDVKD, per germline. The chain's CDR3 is CATSEGLQETQYF. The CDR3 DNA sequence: TGTGCCACCAGTGAGGGCCTCCAAGAGACCCAGTACTTC.

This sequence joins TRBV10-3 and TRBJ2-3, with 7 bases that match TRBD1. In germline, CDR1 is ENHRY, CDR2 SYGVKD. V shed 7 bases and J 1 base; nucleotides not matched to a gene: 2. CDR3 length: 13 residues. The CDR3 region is CAITGTGTDTQYF. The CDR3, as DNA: TGTGCCATCACCGGGACAGGCACAGATACGCAGTATTTT.

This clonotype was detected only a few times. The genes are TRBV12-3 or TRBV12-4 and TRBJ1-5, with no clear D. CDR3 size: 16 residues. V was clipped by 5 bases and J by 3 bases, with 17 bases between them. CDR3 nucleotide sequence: TGTGCCAGCAGTCCACATCTTGGGCCTAACAATCAGCCCCAGCATTTT. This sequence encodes CASSPHLGPNNQPQHF.

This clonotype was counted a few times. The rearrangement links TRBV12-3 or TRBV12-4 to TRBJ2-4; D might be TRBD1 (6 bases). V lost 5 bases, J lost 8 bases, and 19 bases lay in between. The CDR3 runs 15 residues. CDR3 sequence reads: CASSPRTIEGDIQYF. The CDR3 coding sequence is TGTGCCAGCAGTCCCCGGACGATTGAGGGGGACATTCAGTACTTC.

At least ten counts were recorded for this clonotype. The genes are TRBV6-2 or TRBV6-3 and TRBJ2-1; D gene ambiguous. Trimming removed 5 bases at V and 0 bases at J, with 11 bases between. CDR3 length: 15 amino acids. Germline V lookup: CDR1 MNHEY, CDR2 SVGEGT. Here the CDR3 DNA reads TGTGCCAGCAGTCCCACGCGGAGCTCCTACAATGAGCAGTTCTTC. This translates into CASSPTRSSYNEQFF.

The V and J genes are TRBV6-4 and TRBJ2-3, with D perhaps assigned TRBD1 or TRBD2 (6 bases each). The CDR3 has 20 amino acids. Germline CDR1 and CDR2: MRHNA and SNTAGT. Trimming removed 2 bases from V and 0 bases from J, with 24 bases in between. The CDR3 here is CASSDLSLGGRELSTDTQYF. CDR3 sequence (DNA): TGTGCCAGCAGTGACCTTAGTTTGGGGGGCCGGGAACTTAGCACAGATACGCAGTATTTT.

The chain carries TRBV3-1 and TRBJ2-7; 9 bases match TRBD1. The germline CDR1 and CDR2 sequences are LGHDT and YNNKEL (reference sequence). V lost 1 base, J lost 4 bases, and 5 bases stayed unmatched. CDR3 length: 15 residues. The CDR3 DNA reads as TGTGCCAGCAGCCAAGGTCGGACAGGGGTTTACGAGCAGTACTTC. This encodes CASSQGRTGVYEQYF.

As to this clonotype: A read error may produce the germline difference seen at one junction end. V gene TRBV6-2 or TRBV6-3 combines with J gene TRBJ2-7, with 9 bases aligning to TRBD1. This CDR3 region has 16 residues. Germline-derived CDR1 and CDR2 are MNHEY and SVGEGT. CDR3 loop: CASSTGYRGRSYEQNF. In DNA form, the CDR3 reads TGTGCCAGCAGTACGGGGTACAGGGGGCGCTCCTACGAGCAGAACTTC.

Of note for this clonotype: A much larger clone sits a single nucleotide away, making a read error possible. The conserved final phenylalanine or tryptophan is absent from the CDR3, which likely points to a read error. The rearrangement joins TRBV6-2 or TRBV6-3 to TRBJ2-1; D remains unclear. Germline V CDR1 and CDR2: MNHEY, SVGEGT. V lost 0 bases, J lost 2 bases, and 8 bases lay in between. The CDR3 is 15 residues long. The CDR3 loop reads CASSYSTPAYNEQFY. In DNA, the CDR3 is TGTGCCAGCAGTTACTCAACCCCAGCCTACAATGAGCAGTTCTAC.

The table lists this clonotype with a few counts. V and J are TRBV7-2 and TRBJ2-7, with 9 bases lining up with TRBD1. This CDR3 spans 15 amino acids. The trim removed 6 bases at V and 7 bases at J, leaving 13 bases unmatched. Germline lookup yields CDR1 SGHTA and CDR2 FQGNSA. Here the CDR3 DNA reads TGTGCCAGCAGTCCTCCGGGACAGGGTTTGGGGGAGCAGTACTTC. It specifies CASSPPGQGLGEQYF.

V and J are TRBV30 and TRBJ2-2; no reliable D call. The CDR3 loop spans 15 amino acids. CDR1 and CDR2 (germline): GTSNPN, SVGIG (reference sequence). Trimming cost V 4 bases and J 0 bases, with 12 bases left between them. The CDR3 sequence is CAWTRGRANTGELFF. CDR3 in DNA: TGTGCCTGGACCCGAGGACGTGCGAACACCGGGGAGCTGTTTTTT.

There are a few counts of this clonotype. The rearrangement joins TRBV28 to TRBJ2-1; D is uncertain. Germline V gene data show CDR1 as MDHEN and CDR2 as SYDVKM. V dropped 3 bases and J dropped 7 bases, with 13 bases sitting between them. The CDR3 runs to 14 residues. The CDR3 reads CASSFRWFNNEQFF. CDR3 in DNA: TGTGCCAGCAGTTTCAGATGGTTTAATAATGAGCAGTTCTTC.

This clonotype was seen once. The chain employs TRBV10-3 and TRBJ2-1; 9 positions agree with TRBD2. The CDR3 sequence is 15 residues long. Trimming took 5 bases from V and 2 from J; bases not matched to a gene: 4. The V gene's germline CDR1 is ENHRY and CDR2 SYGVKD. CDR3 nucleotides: TGTGCCATCAGTCCAGCGGGAGGTCCCTACAATGAGCAGTTCTTC. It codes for CAISPAGGPYNEQFF.

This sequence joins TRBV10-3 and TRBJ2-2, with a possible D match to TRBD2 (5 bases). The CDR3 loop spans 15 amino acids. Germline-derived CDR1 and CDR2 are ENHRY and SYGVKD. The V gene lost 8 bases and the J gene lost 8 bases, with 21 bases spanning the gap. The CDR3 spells CAILDGLAGRGELFF. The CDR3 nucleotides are TGTGCCATCTTGGACGGGCTAGCCGGCAGGGGGGAGCTGTTTTTT.

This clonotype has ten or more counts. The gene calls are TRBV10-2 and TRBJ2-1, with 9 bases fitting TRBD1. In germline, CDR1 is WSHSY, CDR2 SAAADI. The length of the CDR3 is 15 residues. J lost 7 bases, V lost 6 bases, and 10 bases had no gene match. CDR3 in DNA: TGCGCCAGCAGACTCTATAACAGGGGGCTTAATGAGCAGTTCTTC. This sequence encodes CASRLYNRGLNEQFF.

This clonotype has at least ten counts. DNA of the CDR3: TGTGCCAGCAGCTCCAGATATTACGCAGCAGGTGGGAACAATGAGCAGTTCTTC. Amino acids: CASSSRYYAAGGNNEQFF. The chain is built from TRBV11-2 and TRBJ2-1, with no clear D. The ends were cut back, 4 bases at V and 5 bases at J, with 24 bases in the middle. The CDR3 covers 18 residues. Looked up from germline, CDR1 is SGHAT and CDR2 is FQNNGV.

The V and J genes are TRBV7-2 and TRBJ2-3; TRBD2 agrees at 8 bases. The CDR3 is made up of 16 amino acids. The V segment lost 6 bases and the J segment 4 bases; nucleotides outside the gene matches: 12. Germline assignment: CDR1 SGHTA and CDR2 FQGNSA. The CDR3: CASSWAGGGTPDTQYF. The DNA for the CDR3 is TGTGCCAGCAGTTGGGCGGGCGGGGGGACCCCAGATACGCAGTATTTT.

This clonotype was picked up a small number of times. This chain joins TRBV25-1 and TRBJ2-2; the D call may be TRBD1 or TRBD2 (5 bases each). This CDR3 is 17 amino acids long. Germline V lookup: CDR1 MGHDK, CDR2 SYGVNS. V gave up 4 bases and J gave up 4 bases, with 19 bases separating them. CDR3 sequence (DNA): TGTGCCAGCAGTGCAAGAACCCTCGGGACCCTCACCGGGGAGCTGTTTTTT. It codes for CASSARTLGTLTGELFF.